This is a list of T cell receptor beta chains from one sample in a study of T cells in Graves' hyperthyroidism and ophthalmopathy. TCRdb reprocessed the multiplex PCR reads with MiXCR, giving one entry per CDR3 protein. The data show some 700,000 distinct CDR3 sequences, around a sixth seen once. Sequenced input: blood. The source of these receptors is a man between 50 and 59 years old with Graves' hyperthyroidism. CDR3s include the opening cysteine and the closing phenylalanine or tryptophan. A D gene is named only where the DNA matches it firmly. A row's size may be missing; if present it is once, few, many or a size class.

j_call | clone_size | v_call | d_call | cdr3_nt | cdr3_aa
TRBJ1-4 | . | TRBV27 | TRBD1 | TGTGCCAGCGGAAAGAGACAGGGGGAGACAGGAGAACTGTTTTTT | CASGKRQGETGELFF
TRBJ2-1 | many | TRBV2 | TRBD2 | TGTGCCAGCAGGGCACCTACAGCGGGAGGGACCGAGGATGAGCAGTTCTTC | CASRAPTAGGTEDEQFF
TRBJ2-1 | . | TRBV29-1 | TRBD2 | TGCAGCGTGCGACTAGCGGGGTCCTACAATGAGCAGTTCTTC | CSVRLAGSYNEQFF
TRBJ1-1 | many | TRBV18 | TRBD1 | TGTGCCAGCTCACACGGACAGGGGGAACTGGCTGAAGCTTTCTTT | CASSHGQGELAEAFF
TRBJ2-7 | . | TRBV2 | TRBD1 | TGTGCCAGCAGTACAGGGGCTTCCTACGAGCAGTACTTC | CASSTGASYEQYF
TRBJ2-3 | . | TRBV24-1 | . | TGTGCCACCAGTGACCAGAGGACTGATCATACGCAGTATTTT | CATSDQRTDHTQYF
TRBJ1-1 | . | TRBV28 | . | TGTGCCAGCAGTTCCCAAAGCACTGAAGCTTTCTTT | CASSSQSTEAFF
TRBJ1-2 | many | TRBV12-5 | . | TGTGCTAGTGCCAGGGGAATGAACTATGGCTACACCTTC | CASARGMNYGYTF
TRBJ2-7 | few | TRBV12-3/TRBV12-4 | . | TGTGCCAGCTCACGACGGAGGGGGTCCTACGAGCAGTACTTC | CASSRRRGSYEQYF
TRBJ1-2 | . | TRBV12-3/TRBV12-4 | . | TGTGCCAGCAGTTTAGACATGTCCTATGGCTACACCTTC | CASSLDMSYGYTF
TRBJ2-5 | many | TRBV3-1 | . | TGTGCCAGCAGCCAAGCCAGGAACCAAGAGACCCAGTACTTC | CASSQARNQETQYF
TRBJ2-7 | . | TRBV7-8 | TRBD2 | TGTGCCAGCAGCTTCGGGATAGCGGGAACTTACGAGCAGTACTTC | CASSFGIAGTYEQYF
TRBJ2-5 | . | TRBV5-1 | TRBD2 | TGCGCCAGCAAGCCGGGAGGATTGGAGACCCAGTACTTC | CASKPGGLETQYF
TRBJ1-1 | few | TRBV4-2 | . | TGTGCCAGCAGCCAAGATCTGTGGAACGGTGAAGCTTTCTTT | CASSQDLWNGEAFF
TRBJ1-6 | many | TRBV2 | . | TGTGCCAGCAGTGATTTACCAGTTATTTCACCCCTCCACTTT | CASSDLPVISPLHF
TRBJ1-1 | many | TRBV6-1 | . | TGTGCCAGCAGGCCTACTGAGTTGTACACTGAAGCTTTCTTT | CASRPTELYTEAFF
TRBJ1-2 | many | TRBV6-5 | . | TGTGCCAGCAGTTACGGGGACTCCGGGGGCGATGGCTACACCTTC | CASSYGDSGGDGYTF
TRBJ2-1 | . | TRBV29-1 | TRBD2 | TGCAGCGTTGAAGCGGGGACTAGCGGCAATGAGCAGTTCTTC | CSVEAGTSGNEQFF
TRBJ2-1 | few | TRBV19 | TRBD2 | TGTGCCAGTAGTGGACGGGACTACAACTCCTACAATGAGCAGTTCTTC | CASSGRDYNSYNEQFF
TRBJ2-3 | few | TRBV28 | . | TGTGCCAGCAGCCCCCCCGGGGGCCTTGTCAGCACAGATACGCAGTATTTT | CASSPPGGLVSTDTQYF
TRBJ1-1 | many | TRBV5-5 | . | TGTGCCAGCAGCTTAATGTACGGGGACACTGAAGCTTTCTTT | CASSLMYGDTEAFF
TRBJ1-1 | few | TRBV27 | TRBD1 | TGTGCCAGCAGTTTATTCGCAGGGGGGATGAACACTGAAGCTTTCTTT | CASSLFAGGMNTEAFF
TRBJ2-1 | many | TRBV27 | TRBD2 | TGTGCCAGCAGTTCCGGGACTAGCGCCTACAATGAGCAGTTCTTC | CASSSGTSAYNEQFF
TRBJ2-3 | few | TRBV5-1 | . | TGCGCCAGCAGCGTCGCAGCCGCGCCCAGCACAGATACGCAGTATTTT | CASSVAAAPSTDTQYF
TRBJ1-3 | many | TRBV28 | . | TGTGCCAGCATTGGTGGGATATACGGCAACACCATATATTTT | CASIGGIYGNTIYF
TRBJ2-2 | many | TRBV29-1 | TRBD2 | TGCAGCGTAATTTCTAGCGGGGCCAACACCGGGGAGCTGTTTTTT | CSVISSGANTGELFF